This T cell receptor beta chain was captured by sequencing in a study of OX40 agonist ivuxolimab in advanced cancers. This clone appeared a single time. Here immunoSEQ multiplex PCR was the method, and the copy in TCRdb shows in-frame clones only, minus some. The sample holds 60,000 or so clones, around 92% seen once. Sequenced material: CD4+ or CD8+ T cells sorted from blood, taken in a trial of the OX40 agonist ivuxolimab. This clonotype originated in an adult with an advanced solid tumor such as melanoma, head and neck, liver or kidney cancer.

This chain's CDR3 is CASSFRTGPAASSYNEQFF. CDR3 sequence (DNA): TGTGCCAGCAGCTTTCGAACGGGGCCAGCGGCGAGCTCCTACAATGAGCAGTTCTTC. The chain has TRBV5-4 and TRBJ2-1; tentatively, D is TRBD1 or TRBD2 (5 bases each). CDR3 length equals 19 residues. The V end lost 2 bases, the J end lost 0 bases, and 21 bases lay between the germline ends. Per germline, CDR1 SGHNT and CDR2 YYREEE (reference sequence).